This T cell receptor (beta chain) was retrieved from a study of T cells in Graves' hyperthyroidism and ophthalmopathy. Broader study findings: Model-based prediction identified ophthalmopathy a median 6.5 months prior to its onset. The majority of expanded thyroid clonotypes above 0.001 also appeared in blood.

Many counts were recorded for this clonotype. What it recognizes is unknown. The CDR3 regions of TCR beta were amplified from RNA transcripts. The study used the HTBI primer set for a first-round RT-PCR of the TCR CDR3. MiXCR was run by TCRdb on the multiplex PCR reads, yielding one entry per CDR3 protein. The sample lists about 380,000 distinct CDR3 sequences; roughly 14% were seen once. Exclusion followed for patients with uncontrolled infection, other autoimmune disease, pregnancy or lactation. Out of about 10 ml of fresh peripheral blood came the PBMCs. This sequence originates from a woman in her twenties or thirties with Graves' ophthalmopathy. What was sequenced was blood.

The CDR3 sequence: CASRVERGVYEQYF. As DNA, the CDR3 is TGCGCCAGCAGGGTCGAGCGGGGGGTCTACGAGCAGTACTTC. The chain links TRBV5-1 to TRBJ2-7; TRBD2 aligns across 9 bases. Germline V gene data show CDR1 as SGHRS and CDR2 as YFSETQ. Trimming cost V 5 bases and J 3 bases; bases outside gene matches: 6. The CDR3 sequence is 14 residues long.